One and the same sample provided the 13 T cell receptor beta chains below, sequenced in a study of CD8 T cells in ankylosing spondylitis. TCRdb analysed the 5' RACE reads with MiXCR anew, one entry per CDR3 protein. The repertoire holds 30,000 to 45,000 distinct CDR3 sequences, with about 5.5% as singletons. Sequenced: blood, either unsorted or a sorted T cell fraction (not recorded which). The origin of the receptors is a male donor with ankylosing spondylitis or in good health (not recorded which).

This clonotype was counted ten times or more. The chain combines TRBV6-2 or TRBV6-3 with TRBJ2-1; 9 nucleotides align to TRBD1. Looked up from germline, CDR1 is MNHEY and CDR2 is SVGEGT. This CDR3 region has 13 residues. Trimming removed 10 bases from V and 8 bases from J; junction bases left unmatched: 9. CDR3 DNA sequence: TGTGCCACACAGGGGGCGAATACGGATGAGCAGTTCTTC. Its protein is CATQGANTDEQFF.

This clonotype was detected many times. V gene TRBV7-9 combines with J gene TRBJ2-7; a possible D gene is TRBD2 (6 bases). V lost 10 bases, J lost 2 bases, and 15 bases lay in between. This CDR3 spans 13 amino acids. From germline, CDR1 is SEHNR and CDR2 FQNEAQ (reference sequence). In DNA, the CDR3 is TGTGCCACCGGTCCGGGGGATACCTACGAGCAGTACTTC. This codes for CATGPGDTYEQYF.

This clonotype was picked up many times. This rearrangement joins TRBV5-6 to TRBJ1-6; 7 bases are a match to TRBD1. V shed 1 base, J shed 8 bases, and the junction held 9 bases outside the gene matches. The CDR3 totals 16 residues. The germline gives CDR1 SGHDT, CDR2 YYEEEE. The CDR3 coding sequence is TGTGCCAGCAGCTTGAGGGGGCCTTCAGGGGATTCACCCCTCCACTTT. Residues: CASSLRGPSGDSPLHF.

This clonotype was counted ten times or more. DNA of the CDR3: TGTGCCAGCAGCCCTTTAAGGGGGTTCAATCAGCCCCAGCATTTT. This sequence encodes CASSPLRGFNQPQHF. The gene calls are TRBV28 and TRBJ1-5; weak D call: TRBD1 (6 bases). The CDR3 consists of 15 residues. Germline V gene sequence: CDR1 MDHEN, CDR2 SYDVKM. Trimming pared 6 bases from V and 3 bases from J, leaving 15 bases between.

This clonotype was detected many times. The V call is TRBV7-9, the J call TRBJ1-5, with 7 positions matching TRBD1. CDR1 is SEHNR and CDR2 is FQNEAQ in the germline V gene (reference sequence). V dropped 5 bases and J dropped 10; count of bases not matched to a gene: 8. CDR3 length: 13 residues. The CDR3 sequence: CASSLDRLSPQHF. DNA of the CDR3: TGTGCCAGCAGCCTGGACAGGCTTAGCCCCCAGCATTTT. Full variable domain (remainder filled in from reference TRBV7-9 and TRBJ1-5): DTGVSQNPRHKITKRGQNVTFRCDPISEHNRLYWYRQTLGQGPEFLTYFQNEAQLEKSRLLSDRFSAERPKGSFSTLEIQRTEQGDSAMYLCASSLDRLSPQHFGDGTRLSIL.

Many counts were recorded for this clonotype. The rearrangement joins TRBV12-3 or TRBV12-4 to TRBJ2-5; D is unresolved. The CDR3 is 13 amino acids. The V end lost 2 bases, the J end lost 2 bases, and 6 bases lay between the germline ends. In DNA, the CDR3 is TGTGCCAGCAGTTTACCCAGTCAAGAGACCCAGTACTTC. This codes for CASSLPSQETQYF.

The table lists this clonotype with many counts. The chain uses TRBV15 and TRBJ2-7; D not resolved. The V and J ends lost 1 base and 2 bases respectively, with 6 bases between them. The germline gives CDR1 LNHNV, CDR2 YYDKDF (reference sequence). The CDR3 has 13 residues. As DNA, the CDR3 is TGTGCCACCAGCAGAGGACTTACCTACGAGCAGTACTTC. It specifies CATSRGLTYEQYF.

This clonotype was seen ten or more times. The chain carries TRBV29-1 and TRBJ2-4, with D tentatively TRBD1 or TRBD2 (6 bases each). V was pared by 5 bases and J by 6 bases, with 14 bases between. CDR3 length: 13 residues. Germline V gene data show CDR1 as SQVTM and CDR2 as ANQGSEA. Here the CDR3 reads CSVNPGAGNIQYF. In nucleotides, the CDR3 is TGCAGCGTTAATCCGGGGGCGGGAAACATTCAGTACTTC.

In its sample, this clonotype was seen many times. V and J are TRBV5-1 and TRBJ1-1; TRBD1 might be the D (5 bases). CDR3 length: 12 residues. Deletions cut 7 bases from V and 11 bases from J, with 18 bases between. CDR1 is SGHRS, CDR2 YFSETQ, per germline. CDR3 protein: CASATGSGRAFF. CDR3 nucleotides: TGCGCCAGCGCTACAGGATCAGGACGGGCTTTCTTT.

This clonotype occurred many times. The genes are TRBV5-1 and TRBJ2-1, with 9 bases fitting TRBD1. The CDR3 consists of 15 residues. Trimming cost V 0 bases and J 2 bases; bases outside gene matches: 0. Germline lookup yields CDR1 SGHRS and CDR2 YFSETQ. CDR3 residues: CASSLGTGAYNEQFF. In DNA form, the CDR3 reads TGCGCCAGCAGCTTGGGGACAGGGGCCTACAATGAGCAGTTCTTC. The full variable domain, rest sourced from reference TRBV5-1 and TRBJ2-1, is KAGVTQTPRYLIKTRGQQVTLSCSPISGHRSVSWYQQTPGQGLQFLFEYFSETQRNKGNFPGRFSGRQFSNSRSEMNVSTLELGDSALYLCASSLGTGAYNEQFFGPGTRLTVL.

Many counts were recorded for this clonotype. The chain recombines TRBV20-1 with TRBJ2-3, with no clear D. This CDR3 contains 14 residues. The V and J ends lost 3 bases and 2 bases respectively, with 12 bases between them. CDR1 DFQATT and CDR2 SNEGSKA come from the germline V gene (reference sequence). Written as DNA, the CDR3 is TGCAGTGCTAGGCCGAGGCGAACCACAGATACGCAGTATTTT. Translating gives CSARPRRTTDTQYF.

This clonotype came up many times. The chain is built from TRBV2 and TRBJ2-1, with 13 bases lining up with TRBD2. Germline-derived CDR1 and CDR2 are SNHLY and FYNNEI. Losses at the gene ends were 10 bases for V and 5 bases for J; bases not matched to a gene: 5. The CDR3 sequence is 14 residues long. The CDR3 coding sequence is TGTGCCATGGGGGGGACTAGCGGGAACAATGAGCAGTTCTTC. Translation: CAMGGTSGNNEQFF. The whole variable domain, remainder taken from reference TRBV2 and TRBJ2-1, is EPEVTQTPSHQVTQMGQEVILRCVPISNHLYFYWYRQILGQKVEFLVSFYNNEISEKSEIFDDQFSVERPDGSNFTLKIRSTKLEDSAMYFCAMGGTSGNNEQFFGPGTRLTVL.

This clonotype was seen many times. The V gene is TRBV20-1, the J gene TRBJ1-5; D is uncertain. The CDR3 extends over 13 amino acids. Germline CDR1 is DFQATT and CDR2 is SNEGSKA (reference sequence). The V end lost 1 base, the J end lost 6 bases, and 10 bases lay between the germline ends. CDR3 DNA: TGCAGTGCTAGAGGTACACGGGGTCAGCCCCAGCATTTT. It yields the protein CSARGTRGQPQHF.